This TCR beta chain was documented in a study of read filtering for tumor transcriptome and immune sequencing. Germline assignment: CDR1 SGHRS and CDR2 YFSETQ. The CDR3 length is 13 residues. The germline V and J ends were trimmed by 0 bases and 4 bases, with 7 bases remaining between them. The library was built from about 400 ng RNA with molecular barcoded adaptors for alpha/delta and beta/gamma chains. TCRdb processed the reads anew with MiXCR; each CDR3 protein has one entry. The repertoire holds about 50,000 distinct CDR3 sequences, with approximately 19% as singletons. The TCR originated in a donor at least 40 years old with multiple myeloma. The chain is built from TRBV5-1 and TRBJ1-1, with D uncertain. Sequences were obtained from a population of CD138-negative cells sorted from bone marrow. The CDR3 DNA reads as TGCGCCAGCAGCTTGGAGGTGGTCACTGAAGCTTTCTTT. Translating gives CASSLEVVTEAFF.